A selection of T cell receptor beta chains follows, all from one sample in a study of blood T cell repertoires in COVID-19. Assay: immunoSEQ multiplex PCR; the TCRdb copy retains only in-frame clones and omits some. The sample has just over 300,000 clones; approximately 86% are singletons. Sequencing was performed on peripheral blood. The receptors were gathered from a man younger than 35 with active or convalescent COVID-19. CDR3s include the opening cysteine and the closing phenylalanine or tryptophan. Fields, in order: V gene, D gene, J gene, CDR3 protein. A D gene is named only where the DNA matches it firmly.

>TRBV7-2|-|TRBJ1-5
CASSLKGGNQPQHF
>TRBV9|TRBD1|TRBJ2-1
CASSPRTGSNEQFF
>TRBV7-9|-|TRBJ1-5
CASSPSGGARQPQHF
>TRBV15|-|TRBJ1-2
CATSRPTDNEIGYTF
>TRBV28|-|TRBJ1-6
CASSIIQDSYNSPLHF
>TRBV6-6|-|TRBJ1-6
CASTAGFDSPLHF
>TRBV27|TRBD1|TRBJ2-7
CASSPTGDSFYEQYF
>TRBV2|-|TRBJ2-7
CASSASWALAHEQYF
>TRBV7-9|-|TRBJ1-2
CASVPGWKADGYTF
>TRBV7-7|TRBD2|TRBJ2-2
CASSANGLAGDSILNTGELFF
>TRBV15|TRBD2|TRBJ2-5
CATSREGEGETQYF
>TRBV18|TRBD1|TRBJ2-1
CASSPPGQPTAGQFF
>TRBV12-3/TRBV12-4|-|TRBJ1-1
CASSLRLSGEAFF
>TRBV27|-|TRBJ2-1
CASSTLGGGYNEQFF
>TRBV4-3|-|TRBJ1-1
CASSQDFRARGNTEAFF
>TRBV19|-|TRBJ2-2
CASSIYTGELFF
>TRBV5-1|TRBD2|TRBJ2-1
CASSLVSGLAGNEQFF
>TRBV2|TRBD1|TRBJ1-1
CASSEGQGNTEAFF
>TRBV7-8|-|TRBJ1-1
CASRLQGFNTEAFF
>TRBV7-9|TRBD1|TRBJ2-7
CASSLGQGGEQYF
>TRBV28|-|TRBJ1-3
CASSLSWQGGGNTIYF
>TRBV5-6|-|TRBJ2-3
CGKQSEASTDTQYF
>TRBV19|-|TRBJ1-2
CASSIDWTANYGYTF
>TRBV19|-|TRBJ2-4
CASSVTGSPGENQYF
>TRBV7-9|TRBD1|TRBJ1-4
CASSYSGGGDEKLFF
>TRBV11-2|-|TRBJ1-1
CASSLDRRGNTEAFF
>TRBV27|-|TRBJ1-1
CASSSLRAYTEAFF
>TRBV28|-|TRBJ1-6
CASRWVRTAGSPLHF
>TRBV27|TRBD1|TRBJ1-2
CASIERTGPGYGYTF
>TRBV27|-|TRBJ1-2
CASSLGQSNGYTF
>TRBV7-8|-|TRBJ1-1
CASSLTGGNTEAFF
>TRBV7-8|-|TRBJ2-1
CASSYRGGGPYNEQFF
>TRBV11-3|TRBD2|TRBJ2-3
CASSLGGLAEHRSTDTQYF
>TRBV27|TRBD1|TRBJ1-4
CASREGASEKLFF
>TRBV4-1|TRBD2|TRBJ2-2
CASSQVGGLVGTGELFF
>TRBV4-2|TRBD2|TRBJ2-7
CASSQGQGLAGPSSYEQYF
>TRBV4-1|TRBD2|TRBJ2-7
CASRGSGIGREQYF
>TRBV5-1|-|TRBJ1-1
CASSGARQLSNTEAFF
>TRBV6-4|-|TRBJ1-5
CASSVEANQPQHF
>TRBV5-1|TRBD1|TRBJ1-4
CASSSDRVDEKLFF
>TRBV29-1|-|TRBJ1-6
CSASSGGNSPLHF
>TRBV19|-|TRBJ2-7
CASGTRNYEQYF
>TRBV19|-|TRBJ1-2
CASSPMGGIGHGYTF
>TRBV4-2|-|TRBJ2-7
CASSQDAGVNEQYF
>TRBV4-1|TRBD1|TRBJ1-2
CASSPDRGNYGYTF
>TRBV20-1|-|TRBJ2-1
CSASSRVNNEQFF
>TRBV2|TRBD1|TRBJ2-7
CASSSQGADEQYF
>TRBV2|TRBD2|TRBJ2-7
CASRAGPRSSYEQYF
>TRBV28|-|TRBJ1-3
CASSLEQLRNTIYF
>TRBV9|-|TRBJ2-7
CASTRDPQGYYEQYF
>TRBV11-2|TRBD1|TRBJ1-6
CASRPIPGQVNSPLHF
>TRBV5-4|TRBD1|TRBJ2-1
CASSSPGQGYNEQFF
>TRBV25-1|-|TRBJ2-3
CASAGLEADTQYF
>TRBV28|TRBD1|TRBJ1-1
CASTTASKRGPEAFF
>TRBV13|-|TRBJ2-6
CASSLGPRGTGANVLTF
>TRBV10-3|TRBD1|TRBJ2-3
CAIKQGNPTDTQYF